A single sample is the source of the 31 T cell receptor beta chains below, sequenced in a study of blood T cell repertoires in COVID-19. The table came from immunoSEQ multiplex PCR; TCRdb's copy has only in-frame clones and leaves some out. Of under 300,000 clones in the sample, 65% to 80% were seen once. The sample was peripheral blood. These receptors were collected from a woman between 35 and 50 years old with active or convalescent COVID-19.

V is TRBV12-3 or TRBV12-4 and J is TRBJ1-1, with D possibly matching TRBD1 (5 bases). CDR3 length: 13 amino acids. V was trimmed by 5 bases and J by 7 bases, leaving 14 bases between them. The CDR3 loop is CASSVYLGGEAFF. CDR3 in DNA: TGTGCCAGCAGTGTATACCTGGGGGGTGAAGCTTTCTTT.

The chain is built from TRBV30 and TRBJ1-5, with D hard to call. The CDR3 extends over 14 amino acids. Per germline, CDR1 GTSNPN and CDR2 SVGIG (reference sequence). The V end lost 4 bases, the J end lost 1 base, and 11 bases lay between the germline ends. In DNA, the CDR3 is TGTGCCTGGAATTACGGGGAAAGCAATCAGCCCCAGCATTTT. This translates into CAWNYGESNQPQHF. Full variable domain (remainder filled in from reference TRBV30 and TRBJ1-5): SQTIHQWPATLVQPVGSPLSLECTVEGTSNPNLYWYRQAAGRGLQLLFYSVGIGQISSEVPQNLSASRPQDRQFILSSKKLLLSDSGFYLCAWNYGESNQPQHFGDGTRLSIL.

The V gene is TRBV10-1, the J gene TRBJ1-6; D call uncertain. CDR3 length equals 17 residues. Trimming cost V 2 bases and J 8 bases, with 19 bases left between them. Germline V gene lookup returns CDR1 WNHNN and CDR2 SYGVQD (reference sequence). The CDR3 region has the DNA TGCGCCAGCAGTGAGGGATTGCGCGGCTTAATACATTCACCCCTCCACTTT. The encoded protein is CASSEGLRGLIHSPLHF.

CDR3 bases: TGTGCCAGCAGCTTAGATCCCAGGACAGAAGCTTTCTTT. This codes for CASSLDPRTEAFF. V gene TRBV7-9 combines with J gene TRBJ1-1; possibly TRBD1 for D (5 bases). Trimming removed 1 base from V and 8 bases from J, with 11 bases in between. The CDR3 runs to 13 residues. The V gene's germline CDR1 is SEHNR and CDR2 FQNEAQ (reference sequence).

This clone appeared a few times. The rearrangement uses TRBV5-1 and TRBJ1-1; D gene unclear. Between the trimmed V and J ends, which lost 5 bases and 1 base, there was a span of 9 bases. The germline V gene has CDR1 SGHRS and CDR2 YFSETQ. This CDR3 is 13 amino acids long. The CDR3 is CASSPYGNTEAFF. The CDR3 DNA follows: TGCGCCAGCAGTCCCTATGGGAACACTGAAGCTTTCTTT.

The CDR3: CSASLGQINTEAFF. CDR3 DNA: TGCAGTGCTAGTTTGGGACAGATTAACACTGAAGCTTTCTTT. The chain uses TRBV20-1 and TRBJ1-1; TRBD1 agrees at 7 bases. The CDR3 covers 14 residues. CDR1 and CDR2 from the germline V gene are DFQATT and SNEGSKA (reference sequence). V gave up 3 bases and J gave up 2 bases; unmatched junction bases: 6.

The J gene is TRBJ1-1, the V gene TRBV6-5; tentative D call: TRBD1 (5 bases). V lost 4 bases and J lost 0, with 15 bases in between. The CDR3 is made up of 16 amino acids. Germline lookup yields CDR1 MNHEY and CDR2 SVGAGI. The DNA of the CDR3 is TGTGCCAGCAGTTTCACCAGGGCTTTCATGAACACTGAAGCTTTCTTT. Translating it yields CASSFTRAFMNTEAFF.

In nucleotides, the CDR3 is TGTGCCATCAGTGGGACTGTCAATGAGCAGTTCTTC. Encoded protein: CAISGTVNEQFF. J is TRBJ2-1 and V is TRBV10-3; possible D gene TRBD2, 5 bases. The CDR3 sequence is 12 residues long. Germline CDR1 and CDR2: ENHRY and SYGVKD. Trimming took off 4 bases at V and 6 bases at J, with 7 bases between the two ends.

This chain joins TRBV3-1 (or the pseudogene TRBV3-2) and TRBJ2-7, with 13 nucleotides matching TRBD2. Germline values: CDR1 LGHDT, CDR2 YNNKEL (reference sequence). Unmatched junction bases numbered 2, after V lost 6 bases and J lost 3 bases. The CDR3 totals 14 residues. CDR3 residues: CASRTSGGHYEQYF. For the CDR3, the DNA is TGTGCCAGCAGGACTAGCGGGGGGCACTACGAGCAGTACTTC.

A few counts support this clone. The chain employs TRBV2 and TRBJ1-5; D unresolved. With 6 bases removed from V and 0 bases from J, the gap between germline ends came to 12 bases. Germline-derived CDR1 and CDR2 are SNHLY and FYNNEI. The CDR3 has 15 residues. The CDR3 DNA sequence: TGTGCCAGCAGCGGCCAGTACTATAGCAATCAGCCCCAGCATTTT. This codes for CASSGQYYSNQPQHF.

This clone was seen once. The chain has TRBV6-5 and TRBJ2-7; 7 bases match TRBD1. Unmatched junction bases numbered 9, after V lost 7 bases and J lost 3 bases. Germline loops: CDR1 MNHEY, CDR2 SVGAGI. The CDR3 extends over 14 amino acids. As DNA, the CDR3 is TGTGCCAGCACCCAAACCGGGACAGTCTACGAGCAGTACTTC. It codes for CASTQTGTVYEQYF.

The rearrangement links TRBV6-1 to TRBJ2-7; 8 bases map to TRBD2. The CDR3 totals 18 residues. From germline, CDR1 is MNHNS and CDR2 SASEGT. Trimming cost V 4 bases and J 0 bases; bases outside gene matches: 14. CDR3 sequence: CASSARLARLGSSYEQYF. Written as DNA, the CDR3 is TGTGCCAGCAGTGCCCGACTAGCGCGACTTGGAAGCTCCTACGAGCAGTACTTC.

V gene TRBV30 combines with J gene TRBJ1-4, with D perhaps matching TRBD1 (5 bases). Germline loops: CDR1 GTSNPN, CDR2 SVGIG (reference sequence). The V and J ends lost 3 bases and 4 bases respectively, with 9 bases between them. The CDR3 is made up of 13 amino acids. The CDR3: CAWRTDSNEKLFF. CDR3 nucleotide sequence: TGTGCCTGGAGGACAGACAGTAATGAAAAACTGTTTTTT.

The gene calls are TRBV11-3 and TRBJ2-3; D is possibly TRBD1 (5 bases). This CDR3 has 12 residues. Germline V gene sequence: CDR1 SGHNT, CDR2 YENEEA. Trimming took 4 bases from V and 9 from J, leaving 11 bases between them. The CDR3 nucleotides read TGTGCCAGCAGCTCCTCCTCAGGGACGCAGTATTTT. Protein: CASSSSSGTQYF.

The chain links TRBV27 to TRBJ1-2, with 9 positions matching TRBD1. The CDR3 totals 13 residues. Germline CDR1 MNHEY, CDR2 SMNVEV (reference sequence). Unmatched junction bases numbered 6, after V lost 5 bases and J lost 8 bases. The CDR3 coding sequence is TGTGCCAGCAGTCTCGGGACAGGGAAAGGCTACACCTTC. It is translated as CASSLGTGKGYTF.

This clone was counted once. This chain uses TRBV6-8 with TRBJ2-7; D might be TRBD2 (6 bases). The CDR3 covers 16 residues. V dropped 6 bases and J dropped 1 base, with 19 bases sitting between them. Germline V CDR1 and CDR2: MNHGY, SAAAGT. The CDR3 coding sequence is TGTGCCAGCAGAGGACCGGGACTGCGAAATTCCTACGAGCAGTACTTC. Translated, it gives CASRGPGLRNSYEQYF.

This clone has more than one count but fewer than ten. The V call is TRBV28, the J call TRBJ1-1, with 7 bases identical to TRBD1. The CDR3 spans 14 residues. V shed 4 bases, J shed 8 bases, and the junction held 10 bases outside the gene matches. CDR1 is MDHEN and CDR2 is SYDVKM in the germline V gene. The CDR3 is CASSSSDRAAEAFF. As DNA, the CDR3 is TGTGCCAGCAGTTCCTCCGACAGGGCGGCCGAAGCTTTCTTT.

This chain joins TRBV5-1 and TRBJ2-3; 13 nucleotides align to TRBD2. The CDR3 length is 16 residues. The V gene end was trimmed by 5 bases and the J gene end by 0 bases; junction bases not matched to a gene: 3. The V gene's germline CDR1 is SGHRS and CDR2 YFSETQ. The CDR3 loop reads CASSTSGGVSTDTQYF. CDR3 DNA: TGCGCCAGCAGTACTAGCGGGGGGGTCAGCACAGATACGCAGTATTTT. The full variable domain, completed using reference TRBV5-1 and TRBJ2-3, is KAGVTQTPRYLIKTRGQQVTLSCSPISGHRSVSWYQQTPGQGLQFLFEYFSETQRNKGNFPGRFSGRQFSNSRSEMNVSTLELGDSALYLCASSTSGGVSTDTQYFGPGTRLTVL.

The genes are TRBV7-2 and TRBJ2-5, with a weak D call TRBD2 (5 bases). CDR3 length: 13 amino acids. V was trimmed by 5 bases and J by 4 bases, leaving 11 bases between them. Germline V gene data show CDR1 as SGHTA and CDR2 as FQGNSA. The DNA for the CDR3 is TGTGCCAGCAGCCGTTCCCGGGGAGAGACCCAGTACTTC. Its protein product is CASSRSRGETQYF.

The chain employs TRBV7-9 and TRBJ1-5; TRBD1 matches at 7 bases. Germline CDR1 SEHNR, CDR2 FQNEAQ (reference sequence). J lost 6 bases, V lost 5 bases, and 4 bases had no gene match. The CDR3 spans 13 residues. The CDR3: CASSPQGSQPQHF. For the CDR3, the DNA is TGTGCCAGCAGCCCACAGGGGAGTCAGCCCCAGCATTTT.

This clone has more than one count but fewer than ten. This chain joins TRBV12-3 or TRBV12-4 and TRBJ1-5; D possibly corresponds to TRBD1 (5 bases). V was cut by 7 bases and J by 7 bases, with 14 bases left in between. The CDR3 sequence is 13 residues long. CDR3 loop: CASTQGAKQPQHF. In DNA form, the CDR3 reads TGTGCCAGCACCCAAGGGGCTAAACAGCCCCAGCATTTT.

The chain recombines TRBV19 with TRBJ1-2; tentative D call: TRBD1 (5 bases). Germline V CDR1 and CDR2: LNHDA, SQIVND (reference sequence). V was shortened by 6 bases and J by 4 bases, with 9 bases between the two germline ends. The CDR3 loop spans 12 amino acids. The CDR3 nucleotides are TGTGCCAGTAGCGACAGTGTCTATGGCTACACCTTC. It is translated as CASSDSVYGYTF. Together with reference TRBV19 and TRBJ1-2, the CDR3 gives the full variable domain: DGGITQSPKYLFRKEGQNVTLSCEQNLNHDAMYWYRQDPGQGLRLIYYSQIVNDFQKGDIAEGYSVSREKKESFPLTVTSAQKNPTAFYLCASSDSVYGYTFGSGTRLTVV.

The chain carries TRBV7-7 and TRBJ2-1, with D perhaps TRBD1 (6 bases). The V gene lost 1 base and the J gene lost 9 bases, with 16 bases spanning the gap. The CDR3 totals 15 residues. The germline V gene has CDR1 SSHAT and CDR2 FNYEAQ (reference sequence). CDR3 nucleotide sequence: TGTGCCAGCAGCTTAGAAGGCAGGGGCTCGAGTGAGCAGTTCTTC. The encoded protein is CASSLEGRGSSEQFF.

The V call is TRBV7-9, the J call TRBJ2-5; weak D call: TRBD2 (5 bases). The CDR3 has 17 residues. Germline loops: CDR1 SEHNR, CDR2 FQNEAQ (reference sequence). Trimming cost V 1 base and J 4 bases, with 19 bases left between them. CDR3 sequence (DNA): TGTGCCAGCAGCTTAGATATGAGTCGGCTAGCACGAGAGACCCAGTACTTC. Translated: CASSLDMSRLARETQYF.

The chain links TRBV19 to TRBJ1-2; 9 bases fit TRBD1. The length of the CDR3 is 14 residues. CDR1 and CDR2 from the germline V gene are LNHDA and SQIVND (reference sequence). V shed 6 bases, J shed 4 bases, and the junction held 6 bases outside the gene matches. The CDR3 DNA is TGTGCCAGTAGCGGACAGGGGTATAGCTATGGCTACACCTTC. Its protein product is CASSGQGYSYGYTF.

This clone was recorded a few times. The chain joins TRBV7-9 to TRBJ2-7; tentatively, D is TRBD2 (5 bases). In germline, CDR1 is SEHNR, CDR2 FQNEAQ (reference sequence). The CDR3 length is 13 residues. This chain's CDR3 is CASSLGGSSEQYV. CDR3 in DNA: TGTGCCAGCAGCTTAGGCGGGTCCTCCGAGCAGTACGTC.

The V call is TRBV2, the J call TRBJ2-7, with TRBD1 identical over 12 bases. J was trimmed by 3 bases and V by 11 bases; bases with no gene match: 11. Germline CDR1 reads SNHLY; CDR2 reads FYNNEI. The CDR3 loop spans 15 amino acids. The CDR3 loop is CAGRDRGRFGYEQYF. The CDR3 DNA sequence: TGTGCCGGTCGGGACAGGGGGCGGTTCGGCTACGAGCAGTACTTC.

This sequence joins TRBV7-9 and TRBJ2-7, with TRBD1 matching over 9 bases. The CDR3 sequence is 16 residues long. The V gene end was trimmed by 5 bases and the J gene end by 3 bases; junction bases not matched to a gene: 11. CDR1 is SEHNR and CDR2 is FQNEAQ in the germline V gene (reference sequence). CDR3 nucleotide sequence: TGTGCCAGCAGCCCAACCCCGGGACAGGGATTCTACGAGCAGTACTTC. Amino acids: CASSPTPGQGFYEQYF.

This chain links TRBV19 with TRBJ1-2; tentatively, D is TRBD1 (5 bases). This CDR3 is built from 15 residues. CDR1 LNHDA and CDR2 SQIVND come from the germline V gene (reference sequence). The germline V and J ends were trimmed by 3 bases and 2 bases, with 13 bases remaining between them. The CDR3 DNA is TGTGCCAGTAGTATTGAGCAGGGAGGGAACTATGGCTACACCTTC. Protein: CASSIEQGGNYGYTF. The complete variable domain, with remaining parts taken from reference TRBV19 and TRBJ1-2, reads DGGITQSPKYLFRKEGQNVTLSCEQNLNHDAMYWYRQDPGQGLRLIYYSQIVNDFQKGDIAEGYSVSREKKESFPLTVTSAQKNPTAFYLCASSIEQGGNYGYTFGSGTRLTVV.

CDR3 in amino acids: CASSVAGQETQYF. CDR3 DNA: TGTGCCAGCAGCGTAGCAGGTCAAGAGACCCAGTACTTC. This rearrangement joins TRBV9 to TRBJ2-5; the D is unclear. Germline assignment: CDR1 SGDLS and CDR2 YYNGEE. V was cut by 0 bases and J by 2 bases, with 5 bases left in between. CDR3 length: 13 residues.

This clone came up once. The rearrangement links TRBV27 to TRBJ1-2, with D possibly TRBD1 on 5 matching bases. This CDR3 comprises 12 residues. From germline, CDR1 is MNHEY and CDR2 SMNVEV (reference sequence). Trimming left V 5 bases short and J 8 bases short, with 12 bases between. The CDR3 sequence: CASSDYRGGYTF. For the CDR3, the DNA is TGTGCCAGCAGTGATTACCGGGGGGGCTACACCTTC.